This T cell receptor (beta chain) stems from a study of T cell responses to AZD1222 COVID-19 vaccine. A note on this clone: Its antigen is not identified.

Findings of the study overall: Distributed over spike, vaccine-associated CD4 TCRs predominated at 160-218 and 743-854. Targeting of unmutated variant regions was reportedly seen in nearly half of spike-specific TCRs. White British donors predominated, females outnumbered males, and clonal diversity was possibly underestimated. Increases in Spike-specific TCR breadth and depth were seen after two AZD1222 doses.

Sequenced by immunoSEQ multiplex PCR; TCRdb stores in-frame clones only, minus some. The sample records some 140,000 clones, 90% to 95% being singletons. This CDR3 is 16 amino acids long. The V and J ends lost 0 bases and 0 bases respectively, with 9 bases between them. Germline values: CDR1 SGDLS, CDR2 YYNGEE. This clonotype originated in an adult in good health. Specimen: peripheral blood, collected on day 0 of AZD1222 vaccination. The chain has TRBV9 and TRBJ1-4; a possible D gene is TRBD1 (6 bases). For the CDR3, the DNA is TGTGCCAGCAGCGTAGACAGGGCTGCAACTAATGAAAAACTGTTTTTT. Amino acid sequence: CASSVDRAATNEKLFF.